These 18 T cell receptor beta chains were sequenced from one sample in a study of early T cells in non-severe SARS-CoV-2 infection. Via MiXCR, TCRdb re-called the 5' RACE reads, giving one row per CDR3 protein. The data contain about 69,000 distinct CDR3 sequences, around 11% of them seen just once; the ten biggest clones take up approximately 6.4%. The source material was whole blood. These receptors came from an adult who was a healthcare worker with PCR-confirmed SARS-CoV-2 infection or an uninfected control (not recorded which).

This chain uses TRBV5-4 with TRBJ2-1; 7 bases match TRBD2. The germline CDR1 and CDR2 sequences are SGHNT and YYREEE (reference sequence). V was pared by 2 bases and J by 0 bases, with 8 bases of the junction left unmatched. CDR3 length equals 17 residues. CDR3 nucleotide sequence: TGTGCCAGCAGCTTTGGGGGGGGGATAAGCTCCTACAATGAGCAGTTCTTC. Protein product: CASSFGGGISSYNEQFF.

This clonotype has at least ten counts. This sequence joins TRBV6-2 or TRBV6-3 and TRBJ2-7; D gene uncertain. CDR1 and CDR2 (germline): MNHEY, SVGEGT. V lost 6 bases, J lost 3 bases, and 6 bases lay in between. The CDR3 totals 11 residues. The CDR3 sequence is CASSNSYEQYF. The CDR3 nucleotides are TGTGCCAGCAGCAACAGCTACGAGCAGTACTTC.

There are many counts of this clonotype. The chain uses TRBV3-1 and TRBJ2-2; TRBD1 aligns across 11 bases. Germline V lookup: CDR1 LGHDT, CDR2 YNNKEL (reference sequence). The V and J ends lost 4 bases and 5 bases, in that order; junction bases with no gene match: 3. The CDR3 loop spans 15 amino acids. Here the CDR3 DNA reads TGTGCCAGCAGCCCCCGGGACAGGGGGACCGGGGAGCTGTTTTTT. This encodes CASSPRDRGTGELFF.

This clonotype has at least ten counts. This chain links TRBV9 with TRBJ2-2, with D uncertain. Germline CDR1 and CDR2: SGDLS and YYNGEE. The ends were cut back, 4 bases at V and 0 bases at J, with 13 bases in the middle. There are 16 residues in the CDR3. Written as DNA, the CDR3 is TGTGCCAGCAGCATACACCAGATTGCGAACACCGGGGAGCTGTTTTTT. It is translated as CASSIHQIANTGELFF.

The V and J genes are TRBV7-2 and TRBJ1-5; 10 nucleotides line up with TRBD1. Germline-derived CDR1 and CDR2 are SGHTA and FQGNSA. J lost 9 bases, V lost 1 base, and 21 bases had no gene match. CDR3 length equals 20 residues. CDR3 sequence: CASSLGQPGQGPAVLRPQHF. CDR3 nucleotides: TGTGCCAGCAGCTTAGGGCAACCGGGACAGGGGCCCGCCGTATTGAGGCCCCAGCATTTT. Full variable domain (remainder filled in from reference TRBV7-2 and TRBJ1-5): GAGVSQSPSNKVTEKGKDVELRCDPISGHTALYWYRQSLGQGLEFLIYFQGNSAPDKSGLPSDRFSAERTGGSVSTLTIQRTQQEDSAVYLCASSLGQPGQGPAVLRPQHFGDGTRLSIL.

The chain combines TRBV12-3 or TRBV12-4 with TRBJ2-1; D ambiguous. The CDR3 sequence is 14 residues long. V gave up 5 bases and J gave up 2 bases, with 10 bases separating them. The CDR3 sequence is CASSESGTYNEQFF. In DNA, the CDR3 is TGTGCCAGCAGTGAAAGTGGGACCTACAATGAGCAGTTCTTC.

This clonotype was seen a few times. The chain joins TRBV12-3 or TRBV12-4 to TRBJ1-5; perhaps TRBD1 as D (5 bases). This CDR3 has 14 amino acids. Trimming cost V 5 bases and J 2 bases, with 10 bases left between them. The CDR3 loop is CASSDDSGNQPQHF. The CDR3 bases are TGTGCCAGCAGTGACGACAGTGGCAATCAGCCCCAGCATTTT.

The sample holds a few counts of this clonotype. The chain recombines TRBV2 with TRBJ1-5; possible D gene TRBD1, 6 bases. V lost 2 bases and J lost 6, with 11 bases in between. From germline, CDR1 is SNHLY and CDR2 FYNNEI. The CDR3 consists of 14 residues. CDR3 sequence (DNA): TGTGCCAGCAGTGAAACAGGGAAGGCTCAGCCCCAGCATTTT. Protein sequence: CASSETGKAQPQHF.

At least ten counts were recorded for this clonotype. The chain carries TRBV20-1 and TRBJ2-1, with D maybe TRBD2 (6 bases). V gave up 6 bases and J gave up 7 bases, with 19 bases separating them. Germline V gene data show CDR1 as DFQATT and CDR2 as SNEGSKA (reference sequence). There are 14 residues in the CDR3. The CDR3 sequence is CSAIRREYGNEQFF. In nucleotides, the CDR3 is TGCAGTGCCATCCGGAGGGAGTATGGGAATGAGCAGTTCTTC.

Many counts were recorded for this clonotype. The gene calls are TRBV7-9 and TRBJ2-3, with TRBD2 matching 7 bases. The junction had 9 bases not matched to a gene; V was cut back by 3 bases and J by 3 bases. Germline V gives CDR1 SEHNR, CDR2 FQNEAQ (reference sequence). CDR3 length: 16 amino acids. The CDR3 loop reads CASSFPAAGETDTQYF. The CDR3 DNA reads as TGTGCCAGCAGCTTCCCCGCTGCGGGGGAGACAGATACGCAGTATTTT.

This clonotype showed up just a few times. The genes are TRBV7-2 and TRBJ2-7; tentative D call: TRBD2 (6 bases). Per germline, CDR1 SGHTA and CDR2 FQGNSA. The CDR3 sequence is 15 residues long. Trimming cost V 2 bases and J 5 bases, with 16 bases left between them. As DNA, the CDR3 is TGTGCCAGCAGCTTAATCCCGGGGGAACCCCACGAGCAGTACTTC. It is translated as CASSLIPGEPHEQYF.

This clonotype was seen repeatedly, ten times or more. V gene TRBV6-6 combines with J gene TRBJ1-5, with D unresolved. Trimming took 5 bases from V and 2 from J, leaving 13 bases between them. The germline gives CDR1 MNHNY, CDR2 SVGAGI (reference sequence). CDR3 length: 15 residues. In nucleotides, the CDR3 is TGTGCCAGCAGTCACATGACTAACGGCAATCAGCCCCAGCATTTT. It translates to CASSHMTNGNQPQHF.

The gene calls are TRBV18 and TRBJ2-2; the D call may be TRBD1 or TRBD2 (6 bases each). Germline CDR1 and CDR2: KGHSH and LQKENI. V lost 1 base to trimming and J lost 7 bases, with 16 bases between them. The CDR3 loop spans 16 amino acids. CDR3 bases: TGTGCCAGCTCACCACTAACGGGGGCCTTCTACGGGGAGCTGTTTTTT. This encodes CASSPLTGAFYGELFF.

This clonotype showed up many times. The chain combines TRBV4-3 with TRBJ2-7, with D perhaps TRBD1 (6 bases). Germline loops: CDR1 LGHNA, CDR2 YSLEER. The CDR3 length is 18 residues. Trimming shortened V by 1 base and J by 6 bases, and 25 bases separated the two germline ends. The CDR3 is CASSQVAALEARGSEQYF. DNA for the CDR3: TGCGCCAGCAGCCAAGTTGCGGCGTTAGAGGCCAGGGGTTCCGAGCAGTACTTC.

This clonotype showed up many times. V and J are TRBV18 and TRBJ2-5, with D hard to call. V shed 2 bases and J shed 3 bases, with 7 bases lying between them. Germline V gene data show CDR1 as KGHSH and CDR2 as LQKENI. The CDR3 runs 13 residues. This CDR3 reads CASSPVREETQYF. CDR3 nucleotides: TGTGCCAGCTCACCAGTCAGAGAAGAGACCCAGTACTTC.

This clonotype was observed at least ten times. V usage is TRBV20-1 and J usage is TRBJ2-7, with D perhaps TRBD2 (6 bases). The V end lost 2 bases, the J end lost 0 bases, and 14 bases lay between the germline ends. Germline CDR1 and CDR2: DFQATT and SNEGSKA (reference sequence). This CDR3 comprises 15 residues. DNA of the CDR3: TGCAGTGCTAGAAACCAGCGGGCAAGCTCCTACGAGCAGTACTTC. Protein sequence: CSARNQRASSYEQYF.

This clonotype has a handful of counts. The J gene is TRBJ1-4, the V gene TRBV4-1, with TRBD1 matching 10 bases. The CDR3 is 15 amino acids. Germline CDR1 MGHRA, CDR2 YSYEKL. The V segment lost 0 bases and the J segment 5 bases; nucleotides outside the gene matches: 0. DNA of the CDR3: TGCGCCAGCAGCCAAGAGGGACAGGGGAATGAAAAACTGTTTTTT. Encoded protein: CASSQEGQGNEKLFF.

V gene TRBV5-1 combines with J gene TRBJ2-3; D gene ambiguous. The ends were cut back, 5 bases at V and 0 bases at J, with 10 bases in the middle. The CDR3 is made up of 14 amino acids. Germline assignment: CDR1 SGHRS and CDR2 YFSETQ. The CDR3 DNA reads TGCGCCAGCAGGACGGATACTAGCACAGATACGCAGTATTTT. As protein: CASRTDTSTDTQYF.